The present entry profiles one T cell receptor (beta chain) with its context. This sample was taken from a study of blood T cell repertoires in COVID-19. The wider study: There were acute and convalescent COVID-19 samples, and they came from the United States, Italy and Spain. The cDNA or gDNA used as material had been derived from T cells, B-cell-depleted T cells, or PBMCs.

This CDR3 has 16 residues. Trimming pared 4 bases from V and 3 bases from J, leaving 16 bases between. Germline values: CDR1 SGHKS, CDR2 YYEKEE (reference sequence). Authors' data handling: Scientists estimated how many nucleated cells there were by amplifying reference gene primers. The table came from immunoSEQ multiplex PCR; TCRdb's copy has only in-frame clones and leaves some out. From that table come the V and J calls and clone size; the DNA was used to work out D and trimming. The top ten clones hold 0.95% to 1.5% of a sample with roughly 250,000 clones, 88% of them seen once. Participants, about 18 to 89 years old, spanned about 26 US areas.

The specimen sequenced was PBMCs or T cells enriched from blood (not recorded which). The receptor's source is a woman aged 35 to 49 with acute COVID-19. The chain combines TRBV5-5 with TRBJ2-2; tentatively, D is TRBD1 (6 bases). The CDR3 region is CASSPPPGHDTGELFF. The CDR3 DNA is TGTGCCAGCAGCCCACCACCGGGACACGACACCGGGGAGCTGTTTTTT.